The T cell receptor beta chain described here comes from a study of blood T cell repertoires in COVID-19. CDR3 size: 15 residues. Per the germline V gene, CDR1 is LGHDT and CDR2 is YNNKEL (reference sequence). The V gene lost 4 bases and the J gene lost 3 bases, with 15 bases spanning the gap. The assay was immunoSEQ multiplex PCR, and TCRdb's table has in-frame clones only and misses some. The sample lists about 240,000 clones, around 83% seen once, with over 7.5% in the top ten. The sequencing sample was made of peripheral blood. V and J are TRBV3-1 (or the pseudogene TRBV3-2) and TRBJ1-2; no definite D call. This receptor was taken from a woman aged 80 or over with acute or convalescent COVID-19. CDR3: CASSPGISGDYGYTF. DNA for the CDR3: TGTGCCAGCAGCCCGGGAATTTCTGGGGACTATGGCTACACCTTC.